One sample yielded the 15 T cell receptor beta chains listed below, sequenced in a study of cytomegalovirus exposure and HLA in healthy donors. Sequenced by immunoSEQ multiplex PCR; TCRdb stores in-frame clones only, minus some. The profile shows some 250,000 clones, less than 95% of them singletons. The sample consisted of PBMCs. Every receptor here comes from a woman aged 25 to 39 in good health and CMV-seronegative.

The genes are TRBV4-1 and TRBJ2-7, with D possibly TRBD1 on 5 matching bases. CDR1 and CDR2 (germline): MGHRA, YSYEKL. V gave up 0 bases and J gave up 2 bases, with 11 bases separating them. There are 15 residues in the CDR3. DNA of the CDR3: TGCGCCAGCAGCCAAGATGGTAGGGGTACCTACGAGCAGTACTTC. Translated, it gives CASSQDGRGTYEQYF.

The chain recombines TRBV4-3 with TRBJ2-1; 7 nucleotides align to TRBD2. Germline CDR1 LGHNA, CDR2 YSLEER. This CDR3 has 16 residues. Trimming removed 0 bases from V and 4 bases from J; junction bases left unmatched: 6. The CDR3 nucleotides read TGCGCCAGCAGCCAAGATCGAGCGGGACTATACAATGAGCAGTTCTTC. Amino acid sequence: CASSQDRAGLYNEQFF.

V usage is TRBV5-1 and J usage is TRBJ2-5, with D perhaps TRBD1 (5 bases). This CDR3 has 14 amino acids. V shed 2 bases and J shed 1 base, with 9 bases lying between them. Germline CDR1 and CDR2: SGHRS and YFSETQ. Here the CDR3 DNA reads TGCGCCAGCAGCTTAGGGGCTCTCCAAGAGACCCAGTACTTC. Amino acid sequence: CASSLGALQETQYF. The complete variable domain, with remaining parts taken from reference TRBV5-1 and TRBJ2-5, reads KAGVTQTPRYLIKTRGQQVTLSCSPISGHRSVSWYQQTPGQGLQFLFEYFSETQRNKGNFPGRFSGRQFSNSRSEMNVSTLELGDSALYLCASSLGALQETQYFGPGTRLLVL.

V usage is TRBV4-3 and J usage is TRBJ2-7, with 9 bases that match TRBD2. In germline, CDR1 is LGHNA, CDR2 YSLEER. The V segment lost 4 bases and the J segment 7 bases; nucleotides outside the gene matches: 5. This CDR3 comprises 13 residues. CDR3 residues: CASSPGLAREQYF. The CDR3 DNA reads TGCGCCAGCAGCCCCGGACTAGCGAGAGAGCAGTACTTC.

The chain joins TRBV5-6 to TRBJ2-7; no clear D gene. V dropped 1 base and J dropped 7 bases, with 6 bases sitting between them. The CDR3 is 11 amino acids. Germline loops: CDR1 SGHDT, CDR2 YYEEEE. The CDR3 spells CASSLREEQYF. In DNA form, the CDR3 reads TGTGCCAGCAGCTTGAGGGAAGAGCAGTACTTC.

The V call is TRBV5-1, the J call TRBJ1-3; a weak D match, TRBD1 (5 bases). V was clipped by 4 bases and J by 0 bases, with 11 bases between them. The CDR3 is made up of 15 amino acids. CDR1 and CDR2 from the germline V gene are SGHRS and YFSETQ. The CDR3 DNA follows: TGCGCCAGCAGCCTACAGGCCTCCTCTGGAAACACCATATATTTT. Its protein is CASSLQASSGNTIYF.

This clone was picked up one time. The chain recombines TRBV2 with TRBJ1-5; D is undetermined. V was cut by 9 bases and J by 2 bases, with 14 bases left in between. Germline lookup yields CDR1 SNHLY and CDR2 FYNNEI. This CDR3 is built from 14 residues. CDR3: CASSRGPGNQPQHF. Here the CDR3 DNA reads TGTGCCAGTAGCCGAGGACCGGGCAATCAGCCCCAGCATTTT.

The chain has TRBV5-1 and TRBJ2-1; D might be TRBD2 (6 bases). From germline, CDR1 is SGHRS and CDR2 YFSETQ. The length of the CDR3 is 16 residues. The germline V and J ends were trimmed by 4 bases and 0 bases, with 14 bases remaining between them. DNA of the CDR3: TGCGCCAGCAGCGGGACTGCCTCGAGCTCCTACAATGAGCAGTTCTTC. This gives the protein CASSGTASSSYNEQFF.

The rearrangement uses TRBV7-9 and TRBJ2-5, with 7 bases identical to TRBD1. The V gene's germline CDR1 is SEHNR and CDR2 FQNEAQ (reference sequence). The CDR3 length is 15 residues. The V segment lost 4 bases and the J segment 3 bases; nucleotides outside the gene matches: 8. The DNA of the CDR3 is TGTGCCAGCAGCTACAGGTACAGGGGCGAAGAGACCCAGTACTTC. Amino acid sequence: CASSYRYRGEETQYF.

The J gene is TRBJ2-1, the V gene TRBV10-3, with 7 nucleotides matching TRBD2. This CDR3 region has 14 residues. The germline V gene has CDR1 ENHRY and CDR2 SYGVKD. V trimming: 8 bases; J trimming: 5 bases; junction bases outside the gene matches: 9. CDR3: CAISSPGGHNEQFF. The CDR3 bases are TGTGCCATCTCTTCCCCGGGAGGACACAATGAGCAGTTCTTC.

This chain uses TRBV7-8 with TRBJ2-7, with a possible D match to TRBD2 (5 bases). The germline V gene encodes CDR1 SGHVS and CDR2 FQNEAQ. The CDR3 loop spans 14 amino acids. V lost 4 bases to trimming and J lost 2 bases, with 12 bases between them. CDR3 region: CASSSTRQTYEQYF. CDR3 sequence (DNA): TGTGCCAGCAGCTCAACTAGACAAACCTACGAGCAGTACTTC. The full variable domain, completed using reference TRBV7-8 and TRBJ2-7, is GAGVSQSPRYKVAKRGQDVALRCDPISGHVSLFWYQQALGQGPEFLTYFQNEAQLDKSGLPSDRFFAERPEGSVSTLKIQRTQQEDSAVYLCASSSTRQTYEQYFGPGTRLTVT.

This chain's CDR3 is CASSLWVFPRSETQYF. The CDR3 region has the DNA TGTGCCAGCAGTTTATGGGTCTTTCCTAGATCGGAGACCCAGTACTTC. The chain has TRBV5-6 and TRBJ2-5; no definite D call. This CDR3 comprises 16 residues. V shed 5 bases and J shed 5 bases, with 22 bases lying between them. Germline loops: CDR1 SGHDT, CDR2 YYEEEE.

The rearrangement joins TRBV4-3 to TRBJ2-1; 7 nucleotides agree with TRBD2. Germline values: CDR1 LGHNA, CDR2 YSLEER. The CDR3 runs to 18 residues. The J segment lost 3 bases and the V segment lost 4 bases, leaving 15 bases of the junction unmatched. CDR3 nucleotide sequence: TGCGCCAGCAGCCGCCAGATTAGCGGGTCCTATAACTACAATGAGCAGTTCTTC. It codes for CASSRQISGSYNYNEQFF.

The chain has TRBV9 and TRBJ2-1; 15 positions match TRBD2. V shed 5 bases, J shed 0 bases, and the junction held 15 bases outside the gene matches. The CDR3 contains 21 residues. Germline CDR1 reads SGDLS; CDR2 reads YYNGEE. CDR3 coding DNA: TGTGCCAGCAGTCAAATACCGGGACTAGCGGGAGGCACGAACTCCTACAATGAGCAGTTCTTC. Translation gives CASSQIPGLAGGTNSYNEQFF.

The chain has TRBV29-1 and TRBJ1-2, with 7 bases fitting TRBD1. This CDR3 contains 12 residues. CDR1 SQVTM and CDR2 ANQGSEA come from the germline V gene. Trimming cost V 5 bases and J 3 bases; bases outside gene matches: 3. The CDR3 coding sequence is TGCAGCGTTCTAGGGACAGACTATGGCTACACCTTC. As protein: CSVLGTDYGYTF.